These 15 T cell receptor beta chains were all obtained from the same sample, sequenced in a study of cytomegalovirus exposure and HLA in healthy donors (dated by TCRdb to 2017 to 2019). The library was obtained by the immunoSEQ multiplex PCR assay. For the multiplex PCR, a mixture combining 60 forward primers for TCR Vbeta segments and 13 reverse primers for TCR Jbeta segments was used. What TCRdb holds here is the immuneACCESS table cut down to in-frame rearrangements. Part of the clones is not present; checked against another copy, under half of the missing clones reflect an unresolved V gene, and the others are unexplained. This sample has 150,000 to 200,000 clones in its table, and approximately 67% of those were observed once. Together, the top ten hold around 3.2% of the sample. Material for sequencing was PBMCs. All receptors derive from a man between 40 and 49 years old in good health and CMV-seronegative.

Only a few counts were recorded for this clone. This chain connects TRBV5-1 to TRBJ1-1; 8 bases line up with TRBD1. The germline V gene encodes CDR1 SGHRS and CDR2 YFSETQ. The junction had 14 bases not matched to a gene; V was cut back by 4 bases and J by 0 bases. The CDR3 has 18 amino acids. The CDR3 DNA is TGCGCCAGCAGCACAACCGGGACAGGAGAAAGCTTGAACACTGAAGCTTTCTTT. Its translation is CASSTTGTGESLNTEAFF.

The chain is built from TRBV4-1 and TRBJ2-3; D unresolved. Germline CDR1 reads MGHRA; CDR2 reads YSYEKL. The CDR3 sequence is 14 residues long. The germline V and J ends were trimmed by 4 bases and 0 bases, with 8 bases remaining between them. Written as DNA, the CDR3 is TGCGCCAGCAGCCTTCGACATAGCACAGATACGCAGTATTTT. It specifies CASSLRHSTDTQYF.

The V gene is TRBV28, the J gene TRBJ2-5; the D gene is possibly TRBD1 (6 bases). Germline V gene sequence: CDR1 MDHEN, CDR2 SYDVKM. CDR3 length: 13 residues. V was pared by 6 bases and J by 4 bases, with 12 bases between. CDR3 sequence reads: CASRHQGLETQYF. In DNA form, the CDR3 reads TGTGCCAGCAGGCACCAGGGGTTAGAGACCCAGTACTTC.

The chain uses TRBV9 and TRBJ2-7, with D tentatively TRBD2 (5 bases). The ends were cut back, 0 bases at V and 6 bases at J, with 13 bases in the middle. Germline values: CDR1 SGDLS, CDR2 YYNGEE. This CDR3 spans 14 amino acids. CDR3 loop: CASSVDGVDREQYF. The CDR3 coding sequence is TGTGCCAGCAGCGTAGACGGGGTGGATCGCGAGCAGTACTTC.

Only a few counts were recorded for this clone. The chain couples TRBV4-1 to TRBJ2-5, with a weak D call TRBD2 (6 bases). V was pared by 2 bases and J by 7 bases, with 17 bases between. Germline CDR1 MGHRA, CDR2 YSYEKL. This CDR3 is 15 amino acids long. CDR3: CASSQFFGGVATQYF. Here the CDR3 DNA reads TGCGCCAGCAGCCAATTCTTCGGGGGAGTTGCGACCCAGTACTTC.

This clone was recorded a few times. The chain joins TRBV10-1 to TRBJ2-1; TRBD2 aligns across 10 bases. This CDR3 comprises 14 residues. Per the germline V gene, CDR1 is WNHNN and CDR2 is SYGVQD (reference sequence). Trimming took 6 bases from V and 5 from J; bases not matched to a gene: 4. Written as DNA, the CDR3 is TGCGCCAGCAGCACCGGGACTAGCGACAATGAGCAGTTCTTC. It encodes CASSTGTSDNEQFF.

This sequence joins TRBV28 and TRBJ1-1; 7 bases match TRBD1. The CDR3 has 13 amino acids. Germline assignment: CDR1 MDHEN and CDR2 SYDVKM. V dropped 5 bases and J dropped 6; count of bases not matched to a gene: 6. CDR3 nucleotides: TGTGCCAGCAGTCAGACAGGGATCCCTGAAGCTTTCTTT. Its translation: CASSQTGIPEAFF.

The chain carries TRBV10-3 and TRBJ2-3, with D maybe TRBD2 (6 bases). There are 14 residues in the CDR3. V was pared by 4 bases and J by 0 bases, with 8 bases between. Germline values: CDR1 ENHRY, CDR2 SYGVKD. CDR3 protein: CAISAGTSTDTQYF. Here the CDR3 DNA reads TGTGCCATCAGTGCGGGGACTAGCACAGATACGCAGTATTTT.

This chain joins TRBV19 and TRBJ2-1, with unresolved D. V lost 7 bases to trimming and J lost 1 base, with 8 bases between them. The germline CDR1 and CDR2 sequences are LNHDA and SQIVND (reference sequence). The CDR3 sequence is 13 residues long. The CDR3 DNA reads as TGTGCCAGTAAGGTCGGGTCCTACAATGAGCAGTTCTTC. Amino acid sequence: CASKVGSYNEQFF.

V usage is TRBV5-1 and J usage is TRBJ1-6; D ambiguous. CDR1 and CDR2 (germline): SGHRS, YFSETQ. The CDR3 consists of 19 residues. V lost 0 bases to trimming and J lost 7 bases, with 23 bases between them. The CDR3 DNA sequence: TGCGCCAGCAGCTTGGACGTGTCTTACGGGGTGGCAGCCAATTCACCCCTCCACTTT. Its protein is CASSLDVSYGVAANSPLHF.

To note about this clone: This clone may be a read error of a much larger clone one base away. The sample contains more than one DNA sequence encoding this CDR3. The J gene is TRBJ1-1, the V gene TRBV2; 7 bases are shared with TRBD1. This CDR3 has 14 residues. With 6 bases clipped from V and 0 bases from J, the junction kept 4 bases outside the gene matches. Per the germline V gene, CDR1 is SNHLY and CDR2 is FYNNEI. CDR3 sequence (DNA): TGTGCCAGCAGCGTTGACAGGGTGAACACTGAAGCTTTCTTT. This codes for CASSVDRVNTEAFF.

V usage is TRBV4-1 and J usage is TRBJ2-1; 7 bases line up with TRBD2. J was trimmed by 7 bases and V by 0 bases; bases with no gene match: 12. CDR3 length: 17 amino acids. Per germline, CDR1 MGHRA and CDR2 YSYEKL. CDR3 DNA sequence: TGCGCCAGCAGCCAAGATCATTGGCGGGAGAGTAAGAATGAGCAGTTCTTC. This translates into CASSQDHWRESKNEQFF.

This clone was seen only a few times. The chain employs TRBV2 and TRBJ2-1, with 8 positions matching TRBD2. Trimming cost V 8 bases and J 7 bases; bases outside gene matches: 10. The CDR3 has 14 residues. CDR1 SNHLY and CDR2 FYNNEI come from the germline V gene. CDR3 sequence reads: CASGGRFSPNEQFF. The CDR3 DNA reads as TGTGCCAGCGGCGGGAGGTTCTCTCCAAATGAGCAGTTCTTC. Together with reference TRBV2 and TRBJ2-1, the CDR3 gives the full variable domain: EPEVTQTPSHQVTQMGQEVILRCVPISNHLYFYWYRQILGQKVEFLVSFYNNEISEKSEIFDDQFSVERPDGSNFTLKIRSTKLEDSAMYFCASGGRFSPNEQFFGPGTRLTVL.

This chain links TRBV13 with TRBJ1-1, with 8 bases identical to TRBD1. J lost 1 base, V lost 4 bases, and 2 bases had no gene match. This CDR3 contains 14 residues. Germline V gene sequence: CDR1 PRHDT, CDR2 FYEKMQ (reference sequence). The CDR3 sequence: CASSSDRGNTEAFF. The CDR3 DNA reads TGTGCCAGCAGCTCAGACAGGGGGAACACTGAAGCTTTCTTT.

The rearrangement joins TRBV4-3 to TRBJ2-4; 7 positions agree with TRBD1. CDR3 length: 17 residues. Trimming at V came to 0 bases and at J to 5 bases, leaving 10 bases not matched to a gene. The germline gives CDR1 LGHNA, CDR2 YSLEER. The DNA of the CDR3 is TGCGCCAGCAGCCAAGACCCGACAGGGAGCCACGAAAACATTCAGTACTTC. This encodes CASSQDPTGSHENIQYF.